The rows below give T cell receptor beta chains drawn from one sample of a study of blood T cell repertoires in COVID-19. Method: immunoSEQ multiplex PCR; TCRdb's copy keeps in-frame clones and lacks some. The sample has approximately 150,000 clones, around four fifths seen once. The sequenced sample was peripheral blood. These receptors were obtained from a woman aged 80 or over with COVID-19, enrolled during active disease. CDR3s include the opening cysteine and the closing phenylalanine or tryptophan. D genes are given only for firm matches. Clone size appears in some rows only: once, few, many, or a class for an expanded clone.

>13|TRBV7-9|NA|once|TRBJ2-1
CASSLVQNNEQFF
TGTGCCAGCAGCTTAGTACAGAACAATGAGCAGTTCTTC
>13|TRBV21-1|NA|NA|TRBJ2-7
CASSKVVGVEQYF
TGTGCCAGCAGCAAAGTCGTAGGGGTCGAGCAGTACTTC
>13|TRBV5-1|TRBD1|once|TRBJ2-7
CASSSQGAGEQYF
TGCGCCAGCAGCTCGCAGGGGGCGGGAGAGCAGTACTTC
>16|TRBV5-1|NA|NA|TRBJ2-1
CASSSASLPSYNEQFF
TGCGCCAGCAGCTCAGCTAGTCTCCCCTCCTACAATGAGCAGTTCTTC
>14|TRBV10-3|NA|NA|TRBJ2-1
CAISELASYNEQFF
TGTGCCATCAGTGAACTAGCCTCCTACAATGAGCAGTTCTTC
>16|TRBV6-4|NA|NA|TRBJ2-5
CASSNSWGGEEETQYF
TGTGCCAGCAGTAACTCCTGGGGGGGCGAAGAGGAGACCCAGTACTTC
>13|TRBV5-1|TRBD1|once|TRBJ1-1
CASSLGDRGYAFF
TGCGCCAGCAGCTTGGGGGACAGGGGTTACGCTTTCTTT
>15|TRBV5-4|TRBD1|NA|TRBJ2-5
CASSLDGQDGETQYF
TGTGCCAGCAGCCTGGATGGACAGGACGGGGAGACCCAGTACTTC
>14|TRBV6-2/TRBV6-3|TRBD2|NA|TRBJ2-4
CASSYRPAGGLQYF
TGTGCCAGCAGTTACCGGCCGGCGGGAGGGCTTCAGTACTTC
>16|TRBV6-2/TRBV6-3|TRBD2|NA|TRBJ2-1
CASSPFPSGGANEQFF
TGTGCCAGCAGTCCGTTCCCTAGCGGGGGGGCGAATGAGCAGTTCTTC
>14|TRBV6-5|NA|few|TRBJ2-1
CASSYSTGYNEQFF
TGTGCCAGCAGTTACTCGACTGGCTACAATGAGCAGTTCTTC
>14|TRBV29-1|NA|NA|TRBJ2-7
CSVGSRGESDEQYF
TGCAGCGTTGGGAGCAGGGGCGAATCGGACGAGCAGTACTTC
>12|TRBV5-1|TRBD1|NA|TRBJ1-1
CASGTGYTEAFF
TGCGCCAGCGGGACAGGGTATACTGAAGCTTTCTTT
>15|TRBV4-2|NA|once|TRBJ2-3
CASSQDWLGADTQYF
TGTGCCAGCAGCCAAGATTGGCTAGGAGCAGATACGCAGTATTTT
>17|TRBV5-4|NA|NA|TRBJ1-1
CASSLPGSVSRGTEAFF
TGTGCCAGCAGCTTGCCGGGGTCGGTGTCACGAGGCACTGAAGCTTTCTTT
>17|TRBV27|NA|NA|TRBJ1-1
CASSLQFGWQTNTEAFF
TGTGCCAGCAGTTTACAATTTGGGTGGCAGACAAACACTGAAGCTTTCTTT